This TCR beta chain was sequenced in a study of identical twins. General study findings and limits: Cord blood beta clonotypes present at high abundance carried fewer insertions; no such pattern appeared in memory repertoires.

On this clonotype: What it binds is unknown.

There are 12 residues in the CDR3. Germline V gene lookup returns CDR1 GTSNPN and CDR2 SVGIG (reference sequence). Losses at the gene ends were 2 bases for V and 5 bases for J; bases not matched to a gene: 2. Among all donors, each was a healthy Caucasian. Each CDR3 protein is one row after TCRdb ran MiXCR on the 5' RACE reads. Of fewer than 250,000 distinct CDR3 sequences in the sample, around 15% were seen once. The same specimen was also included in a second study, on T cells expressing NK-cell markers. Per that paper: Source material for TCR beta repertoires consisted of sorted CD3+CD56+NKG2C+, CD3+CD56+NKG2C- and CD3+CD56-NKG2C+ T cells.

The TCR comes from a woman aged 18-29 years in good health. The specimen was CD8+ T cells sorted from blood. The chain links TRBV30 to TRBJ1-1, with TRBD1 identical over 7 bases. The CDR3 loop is CAWSPGGTEAFF. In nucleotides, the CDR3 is TGTGCCTGGAGTCCAGGGGGGACTGAAGCTTTCTTT.